This is a list of T cell receptor beta chains from one sample in a study of cytomegalovirus exposure and HLA in healthy donors. Using immunoSEQ multiplex PCR, the repertoire was profiled, and TCRdb retains in-frame clones only, with some absent. Of approximately 73,000 clones detected, around 77% appear once; the ten largest clones hold roughly 22%. The specimen sequenced was PBMCs. These receptor sequences come from a woman in her 40s in good health and CMV-seropositive. CDR3s include the opening cysteine and the closing phenylalanine or tryptophan. The order of the fields is J gene, clone size, D gene, V gene, CDR3 protein, CDR3 DNA. A D gene is named only where the DNA matches it firmly. Clone size is not always given. Where it is, it says once, few, many or a class for expanded clones.

TRBJ2-7 | NA | TRBD2 | TRBV10-2 | CATTTLRRGAYEQYF | TGCGCCACCACCACGCTCCGGCGGGGGGCCTACGAGCAGTACTTC
TRBJ1-1 | NA | TRBD1 | TRBV30 | CAWTVGGVTEAFF | TGTGCCTGGACGGTAGGGGGCGTCACTGAAGCTTTCTTT
TRBJ1-5 | NA | NA | TRBV18 | CASNGGANQPQHF | TGTGCCAGCAACGGAGGGGCCAATCAGCCCCAGCATTTT
TRBJ1-5 | NA | NA | TRBV5-6 | CASSFGQSFNQPQHF | TGTGCCAGCAGCTTCGGACAGAGCTTCAATCAGCCCCAGCATTTT
TRBJ2-5 | NA | TRBD1 | TRBV6-1 | CASGSRQGARETQYF | TGTGCCAGCGGTTCTAGACAGGGGGCGCGGGAGACCCAGTACTTC
TRBJ1-1 | NA | NA | TRBV5-1 | CASRPGQIGGTGYEAFF | TGCGCCAGCAGGCCTGGCCAGATCGGGGGAACCGGCTATGAAGCTTTCTTT
TRBJ2-7 | few | TRBD1 | TRBV2 | CASSVTGGGYEQYF | TGTGCCAGCAGTGTAACAGGGGGCGGCTACGAGCAGTACTTC
TRBJ2-5 | NA | NA | TRBV7-8 | CASSLDRDQETQYF | TGTGCCAGCAGCTTAGACCGGGATCAAGAGACCCAGTACTTC
TRBJ2-1 | NA | TRBD1 | TRBV29-1 | CSVDRGRGNEQFF | TGCAGCGTCGACAGGGGGCGCGGCAATGAGCAGTTCTTC
TRBJ2-3 | NA | NA | TRBV9 | CASSVATPTDTQYF | TGTGCCAGCAGCGTAGCTACCCCCACAGATACGCAGTATTTT